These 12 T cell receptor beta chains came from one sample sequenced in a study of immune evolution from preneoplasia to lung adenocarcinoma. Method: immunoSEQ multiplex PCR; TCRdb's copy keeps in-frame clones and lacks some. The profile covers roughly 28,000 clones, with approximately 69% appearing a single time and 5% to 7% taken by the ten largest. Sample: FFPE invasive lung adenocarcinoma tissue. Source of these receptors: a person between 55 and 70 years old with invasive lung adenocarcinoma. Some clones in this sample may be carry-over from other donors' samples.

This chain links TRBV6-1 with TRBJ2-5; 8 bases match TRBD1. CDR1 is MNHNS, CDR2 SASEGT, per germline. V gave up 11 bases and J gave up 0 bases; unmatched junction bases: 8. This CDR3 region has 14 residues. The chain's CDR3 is CALGTGGDQETQYF. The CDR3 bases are TGTGCCTTAGGGACAGGAGGGGACCAAGAGACCCAGTACTTC.

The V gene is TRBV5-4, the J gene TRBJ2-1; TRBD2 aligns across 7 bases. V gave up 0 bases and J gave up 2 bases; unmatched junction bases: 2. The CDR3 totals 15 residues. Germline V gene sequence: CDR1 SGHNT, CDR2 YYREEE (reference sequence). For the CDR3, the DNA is TGTGCCAGCAGCTTGGAGCGGGGAACCTACAATGAGCAGTTCTTC. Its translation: CASSLERGTYNEQFF.

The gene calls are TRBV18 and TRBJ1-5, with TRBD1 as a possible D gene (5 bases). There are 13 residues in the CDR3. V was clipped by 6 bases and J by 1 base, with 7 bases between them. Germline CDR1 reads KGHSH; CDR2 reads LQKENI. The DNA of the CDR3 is TGTGCCAGCTCTAGGGGAAGCAATCAGCCCCAGCATTTT. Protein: CASSRGSNQPQHF.

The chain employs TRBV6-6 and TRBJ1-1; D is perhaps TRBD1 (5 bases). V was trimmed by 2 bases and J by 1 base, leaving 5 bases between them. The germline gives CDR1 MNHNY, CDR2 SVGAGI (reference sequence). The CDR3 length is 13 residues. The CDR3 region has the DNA TGTGCCAGCAGTTACGACAGGAACACTGAAGCTTTCTTT. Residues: CASSYDRNTEAFF.

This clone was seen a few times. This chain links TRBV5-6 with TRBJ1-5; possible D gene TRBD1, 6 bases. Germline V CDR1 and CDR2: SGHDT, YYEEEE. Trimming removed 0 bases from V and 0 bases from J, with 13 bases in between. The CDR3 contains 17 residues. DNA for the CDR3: TGTGCCAGCAGCTTGGTAACAGGGAGGTATAGCAATCAGCCCCAGCATTTT. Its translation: CASSLVTGRYSNQPQHF. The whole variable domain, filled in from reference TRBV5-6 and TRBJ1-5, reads DAGVTQSPTHLIKTRGQQVTLRCSPKSGHDTVSWYQQALGQGPQFIFQYYEEEERQRGNFPDRFSGHQFPNYSSELNVNALLLGDSALYLCASSLVTGRYSNQPQHFGDGTRLSIL.

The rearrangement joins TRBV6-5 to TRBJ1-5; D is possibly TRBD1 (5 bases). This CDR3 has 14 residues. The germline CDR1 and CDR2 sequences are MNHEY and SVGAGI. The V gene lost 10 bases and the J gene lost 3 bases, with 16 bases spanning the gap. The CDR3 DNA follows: TGTGCCACCGAAAATCGACAGTTCAATCAGCCCCAGCATTTT. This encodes CATENRQFNQPQHF.

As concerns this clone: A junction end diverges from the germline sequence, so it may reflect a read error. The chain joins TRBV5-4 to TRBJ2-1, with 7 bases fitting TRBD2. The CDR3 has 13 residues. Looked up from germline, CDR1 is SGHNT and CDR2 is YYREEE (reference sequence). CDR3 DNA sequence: TGTGCCAGCAGCACAGTAGGGAGGGGTGAGGAGTTCTTC. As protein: CASSTVGRGEEFF.

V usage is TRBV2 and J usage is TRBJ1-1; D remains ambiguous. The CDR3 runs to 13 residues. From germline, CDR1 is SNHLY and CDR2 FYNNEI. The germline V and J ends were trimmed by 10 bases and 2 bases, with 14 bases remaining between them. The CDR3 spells CATFRDFNTEAFF. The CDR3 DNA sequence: TGTGCCACCTTCCGGGATTTTAACACTGAAGCTTTCTTT.

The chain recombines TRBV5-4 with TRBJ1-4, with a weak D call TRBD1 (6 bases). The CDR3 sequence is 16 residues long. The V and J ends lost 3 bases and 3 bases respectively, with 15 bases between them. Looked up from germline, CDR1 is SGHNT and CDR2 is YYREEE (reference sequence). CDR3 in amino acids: CASSSKVGAANEKLFF. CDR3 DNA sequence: TGTGCCAGCAGCTCCAAAGTGGGGGCCGCTAATGAAAAACTGTTTTTT.

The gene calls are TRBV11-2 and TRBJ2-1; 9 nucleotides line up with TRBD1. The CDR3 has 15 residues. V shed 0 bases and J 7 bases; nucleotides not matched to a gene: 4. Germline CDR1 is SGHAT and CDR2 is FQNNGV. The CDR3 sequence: CASSLDGTGFNEQFF. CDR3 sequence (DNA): TGTGCCAGCAGCTTAGATGGGACAGGGTTTAATGAGCAGTTCTTC.

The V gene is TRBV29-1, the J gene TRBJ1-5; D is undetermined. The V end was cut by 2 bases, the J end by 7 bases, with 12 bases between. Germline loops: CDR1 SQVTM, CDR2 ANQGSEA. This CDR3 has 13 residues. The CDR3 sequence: CSVELAGGQPQHF. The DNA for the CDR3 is TGCAGCGTTGAATTGGCAGGAGGCCAGCCCCAGCATTTT.

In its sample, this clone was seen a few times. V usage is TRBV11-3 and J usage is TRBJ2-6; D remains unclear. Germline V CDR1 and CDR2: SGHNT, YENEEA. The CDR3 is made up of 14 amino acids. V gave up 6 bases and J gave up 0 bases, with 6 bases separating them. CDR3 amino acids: CASRRRSGANVLTF. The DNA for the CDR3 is TGTGCCAGCAGGAGACGCTCTGGGGCCAACGTCCTGACTTTC.